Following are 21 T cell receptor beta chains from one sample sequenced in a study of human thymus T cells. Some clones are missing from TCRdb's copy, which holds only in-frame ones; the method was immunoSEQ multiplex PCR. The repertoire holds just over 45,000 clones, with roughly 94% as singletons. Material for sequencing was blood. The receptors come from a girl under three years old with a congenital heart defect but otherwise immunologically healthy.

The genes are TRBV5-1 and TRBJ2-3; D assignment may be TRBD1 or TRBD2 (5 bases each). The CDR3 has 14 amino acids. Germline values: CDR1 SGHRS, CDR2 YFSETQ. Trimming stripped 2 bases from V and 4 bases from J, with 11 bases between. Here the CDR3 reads CASSLLGAADTQYF. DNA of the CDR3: TGCGCCAGCAGCTTACTAGGGGCGGCAGATACGCAGTATTTT.

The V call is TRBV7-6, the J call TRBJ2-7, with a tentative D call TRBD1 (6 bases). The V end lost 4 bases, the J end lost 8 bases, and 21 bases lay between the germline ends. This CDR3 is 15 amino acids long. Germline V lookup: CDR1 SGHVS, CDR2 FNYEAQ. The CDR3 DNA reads TGTGCCAGCAGCTCCTCTGGGACAACCCCCCTAAAGCAGTACTTC. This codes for CASSSSGTTPLKQYF.

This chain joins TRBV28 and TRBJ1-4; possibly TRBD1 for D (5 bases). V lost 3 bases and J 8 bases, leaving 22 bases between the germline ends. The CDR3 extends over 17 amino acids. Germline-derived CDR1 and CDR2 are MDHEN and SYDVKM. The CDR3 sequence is CASSLSPRGRVREKLFF. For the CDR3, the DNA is TGTGCCAGCAGTTTGTCCCCCCGTGGCAGGGTAAGGGAAAAACTGTTTTTT.

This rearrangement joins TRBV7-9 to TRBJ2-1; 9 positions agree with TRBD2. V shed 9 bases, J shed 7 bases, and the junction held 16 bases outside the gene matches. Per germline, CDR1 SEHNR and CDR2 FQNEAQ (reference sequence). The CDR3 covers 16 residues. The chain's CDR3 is CASILPREGGRNEQFF. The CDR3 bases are TGTGCCAGTATATTACCGCGGGAGGGTGGGAGGAATGAGCAGTTCTTC. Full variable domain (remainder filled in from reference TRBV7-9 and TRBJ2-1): DTGVSQNPRHKITKRGQNVTFRCDPISEHNRLYWYRQTLGQGPEFLTYFQNEAQLEKSRLLSDRFSAERPKGSFSTLEIQRTEQGDSAMYLCASILPREGGRNEQFFGPGTRLTVL.

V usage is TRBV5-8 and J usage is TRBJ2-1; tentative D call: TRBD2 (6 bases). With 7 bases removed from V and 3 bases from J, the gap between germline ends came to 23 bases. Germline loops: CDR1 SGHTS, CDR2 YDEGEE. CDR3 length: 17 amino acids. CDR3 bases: TGTGCCAGCCGCGGCTCCCAGCCGGGAGTACTCTACAATGAGCAGTTCTTC. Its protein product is CASRGSQPGVLYNEQFF.

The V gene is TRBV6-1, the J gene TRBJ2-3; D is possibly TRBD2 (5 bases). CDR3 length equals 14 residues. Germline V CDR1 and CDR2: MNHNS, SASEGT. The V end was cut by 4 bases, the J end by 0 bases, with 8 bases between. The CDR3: CASSARGSTDTQYF. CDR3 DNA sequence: TGTGCCAGCAGTGCCCGGGGTAGCACAGATACGCAGTATTTT.

The CDR3 nucleotides are TGTGCCAGCGGGACTAGCTCCTACAATGAGCAGTTCTTC. The encoded protein is CASGTSSYNEQFF. J is TRBJ2-1 and V is TRBV7-2, with TRBD2 identical over 8 bases. The CDR3 has 13 residues. The germline V gene has CDR1 SGHTA and CDR2 FQGNSA. J gave up 0 bases and V 8 bases, and 0 bases lay outside the gene matches.

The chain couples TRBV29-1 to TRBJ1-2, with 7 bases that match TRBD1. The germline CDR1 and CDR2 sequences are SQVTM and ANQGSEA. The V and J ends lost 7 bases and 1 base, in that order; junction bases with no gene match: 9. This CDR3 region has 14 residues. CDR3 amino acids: CSARGQYDNYGYTF. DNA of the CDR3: TGCAGCGCGCGGGGACAGTACGATAACTATGGCTACACCTTC.

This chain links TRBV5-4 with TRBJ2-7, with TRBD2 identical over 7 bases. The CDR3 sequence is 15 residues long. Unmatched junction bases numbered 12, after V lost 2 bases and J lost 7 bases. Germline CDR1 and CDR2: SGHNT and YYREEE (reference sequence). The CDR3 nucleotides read TGTGCCAGCAGCTTTAGCGGTGGGGCCGGGAGGGAGCAGTACTTC. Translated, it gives CASSFSGGAGREQYF.

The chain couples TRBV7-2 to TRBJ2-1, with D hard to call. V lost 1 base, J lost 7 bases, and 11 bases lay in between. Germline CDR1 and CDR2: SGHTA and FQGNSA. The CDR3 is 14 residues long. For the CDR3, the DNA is TGTGCCAGCAGCTTAGTCGTAATAGGGAATGAGCAGTTCTTC. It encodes CASSLVVIGNEQFF.

CDR3 in DNA: TGTGCCAGCAGGCCAGTCTTCTCTGGAAACACCATATATTTT. It is translated as CASRPVFSGNTIYF. The J gene is TRBJ1-3, the V gene TRBV28; no reliable D call. V was cut by 6 bases and J by 0 bases, with 9 bases left in between. Germline CDR1 is MDHEN and CDR2 is SYDVKM. This CDR3 contains 14 residues. Variable domain in full (rest from reference TRBV28 and TRBJ1-3): DVKVTQSSRYLVKRTGEKVFLECVQDMDHENMFWYRQDPGLGLRLIYFSYDVKMKEKGDIPEGYSVSREKKERFSLILESASTNQTSMYLCASRPVFSGNTIYFGEGSWLTVV.

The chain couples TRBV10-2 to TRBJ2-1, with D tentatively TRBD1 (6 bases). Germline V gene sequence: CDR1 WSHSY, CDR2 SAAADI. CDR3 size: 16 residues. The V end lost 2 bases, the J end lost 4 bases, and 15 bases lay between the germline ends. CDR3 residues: CASSEVGGGLYNEQFF. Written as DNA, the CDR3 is TGCGCCAGCAGTGAGGTTGGGGGCGGACTTTACAATGAGCAGTTCTTC.

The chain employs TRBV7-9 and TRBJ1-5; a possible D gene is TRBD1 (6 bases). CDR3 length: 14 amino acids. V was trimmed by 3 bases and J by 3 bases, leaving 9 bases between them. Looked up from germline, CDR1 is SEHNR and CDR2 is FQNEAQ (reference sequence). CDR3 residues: CASSLGAPNQPQHF. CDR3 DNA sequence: TGTGCCAGCAGCTTGGGGGCACCCAATCAGCCCCAGCATTTT.

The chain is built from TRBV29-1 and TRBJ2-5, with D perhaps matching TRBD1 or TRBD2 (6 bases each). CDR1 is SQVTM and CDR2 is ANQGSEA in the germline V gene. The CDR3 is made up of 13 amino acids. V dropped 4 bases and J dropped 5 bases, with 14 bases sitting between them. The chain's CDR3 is CSVVVRGDETQYF. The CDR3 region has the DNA TGCAGCGTTGTCGTAAGGGGGGATGAGACCCAGTACTTC. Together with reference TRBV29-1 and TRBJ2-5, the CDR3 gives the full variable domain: SAVISQKPSRDICQRGTSLTIQCQVDSQVTMMFWYRQQPGQSLTLIATANQGSEATYESGFVIDKFPISRPNLTFSTLTVSNMSPEDSSIYLCSVVVRGDETQYFGPGTRLLVL.

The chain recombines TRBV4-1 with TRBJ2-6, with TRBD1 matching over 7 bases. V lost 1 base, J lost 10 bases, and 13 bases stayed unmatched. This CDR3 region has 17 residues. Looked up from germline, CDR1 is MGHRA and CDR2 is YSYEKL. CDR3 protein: CASSQGIRAGQANVLTF. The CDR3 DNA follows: TGCGCCAGCAGCCAAGGCATAAGGGCTGGACAGGCGAACGTCCTGACTTTC.

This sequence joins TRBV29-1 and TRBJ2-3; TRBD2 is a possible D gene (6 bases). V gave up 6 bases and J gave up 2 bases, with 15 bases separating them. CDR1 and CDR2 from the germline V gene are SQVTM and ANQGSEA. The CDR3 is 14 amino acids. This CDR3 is CSVNSGDFTDTQYF. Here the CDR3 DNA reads TGCAGCGTAAACTCGGGAGACTTCACAGATACGCAGTATTTT.

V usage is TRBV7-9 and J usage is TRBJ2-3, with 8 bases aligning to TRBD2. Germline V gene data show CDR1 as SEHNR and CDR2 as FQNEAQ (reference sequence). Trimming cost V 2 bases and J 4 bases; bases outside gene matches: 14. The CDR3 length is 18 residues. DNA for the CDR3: TGTGCCAGCAGCTTACGTGCTAGCGGGCCGAGGGGGTCAGATACGCAGTATTTT. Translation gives CASSLRASGPRGSDTQYF.

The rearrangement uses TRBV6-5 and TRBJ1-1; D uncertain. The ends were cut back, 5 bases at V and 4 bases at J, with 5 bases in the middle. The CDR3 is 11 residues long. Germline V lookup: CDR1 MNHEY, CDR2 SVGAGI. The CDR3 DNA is TGTGCCAGCAGTAAAATCACTGAAGCTTTCTTT. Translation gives CASSKITEAFF.

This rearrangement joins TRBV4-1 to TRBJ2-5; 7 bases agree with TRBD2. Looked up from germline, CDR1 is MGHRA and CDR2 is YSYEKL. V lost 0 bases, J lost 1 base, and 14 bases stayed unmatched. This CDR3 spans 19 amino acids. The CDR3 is CASSQDLIGREWSQETQYF. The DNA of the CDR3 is TGCGCCAGCAGCCAAGATTTAATAGGGCGGGAGTGGAGCCAAGAGACCCAGTACTTC.

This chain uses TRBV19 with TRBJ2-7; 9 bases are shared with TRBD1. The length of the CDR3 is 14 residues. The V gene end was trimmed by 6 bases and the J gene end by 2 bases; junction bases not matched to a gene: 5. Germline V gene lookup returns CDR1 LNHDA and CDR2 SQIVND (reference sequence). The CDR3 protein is CASRKTGGTYEQYF. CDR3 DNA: TGTGCCAGTAGAAAGACAGGGGGTACCTACGAGCAGTACTTC. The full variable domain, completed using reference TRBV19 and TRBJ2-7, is DGGITQSPKYLFRKEGQNVTLSCEQNLNHDAMYWYRQDPGQGLRLIYYSQIVNDFQKGDIAEGYSVSREKKESFPLTVTSAQKNPTAFYLCASRKTGGTYEQYFGPGTRLTVT.

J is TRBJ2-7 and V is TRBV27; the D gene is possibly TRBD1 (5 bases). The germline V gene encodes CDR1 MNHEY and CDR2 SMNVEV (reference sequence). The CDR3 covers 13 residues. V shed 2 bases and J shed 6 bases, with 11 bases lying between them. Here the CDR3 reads CASSLAQVGEQYF. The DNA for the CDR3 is TGTGCCAGCAGTTTAGCACAGGTGGGCGAGCAGTACTTC.